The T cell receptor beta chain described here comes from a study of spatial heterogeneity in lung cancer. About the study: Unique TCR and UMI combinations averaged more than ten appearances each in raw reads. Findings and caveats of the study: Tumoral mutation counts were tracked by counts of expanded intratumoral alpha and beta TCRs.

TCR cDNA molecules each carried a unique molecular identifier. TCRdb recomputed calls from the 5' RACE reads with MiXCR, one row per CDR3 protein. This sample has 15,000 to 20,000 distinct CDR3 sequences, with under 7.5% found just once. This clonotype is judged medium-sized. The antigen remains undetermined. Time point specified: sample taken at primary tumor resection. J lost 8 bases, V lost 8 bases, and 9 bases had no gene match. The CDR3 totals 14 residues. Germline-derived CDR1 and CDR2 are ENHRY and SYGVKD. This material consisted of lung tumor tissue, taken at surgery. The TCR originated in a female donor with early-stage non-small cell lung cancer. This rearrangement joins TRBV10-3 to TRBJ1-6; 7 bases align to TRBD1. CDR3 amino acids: CAISVRDRDSPLHF. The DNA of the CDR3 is TGTGCCATCTCTGTCCGGGACAGAGATTCACCCCTCCACTTT.